These 27 T cell receptor beta chains were sequenced from one sample in a study of blood T cell repertoires in COVID-19. The assay was immunoSEQ multiplex PCR, and TCRdb's table has in-frame clones only and misses some. The sample has around 300,000 clones; around four fifths are singletons. The sequenced sample consisted of peripheral blood. These receptors were taken from a woman aged 45-65 years with active or convalescent COVID-19.

About this clone itself: This sample also contains other DNA sequences that code for the same CDR3. The chain employs TRBV9 and TRBJ1-2; TRBD1 might be the D (5 bases). The length of the CDR3 is 11 residues. CDR1 and CDR2 from the germline V gene are SGDLS and YYNGEE. The V end lost 3 bases, the J end lost 7 bases, and 7 bases lay between the germline ends. In DNA form, the CDR3 reads TGTGCCAGCAGCGGTAGGGGTGGCTACACCTTC. This translates into CASSGRGGYTF.

CDR3 amino acids: CASSYSGEGNEQFF. Written as DNA, the CDR3 is TGTGCCAGCAGTTACTCGGGGGAGGGCAATGAGCAGTTCTTC. The genes are TRBV6-5 and TRBJ2-1, with 7 bases that match TRBD2. In germline, CDR1 is MNHEY, CDR2 SVGAGI. V shed 0 bases, J shed 6 bases, and the junction held 2 bases outside the gene matches. The CDR3 contains 14 residues.

The chain is built from TRBV24-1 and TRBJ2-2, with 9 nucleotides matching TRBD2. The CDR3 extends over 18 amino acids. V lost 4 bases, J lost 4 bases, and 12 bases stayed unmatched. CDR1 and CDR2 from the germline V gene are KGHDR and SFDVKD. CDR3 sequence: CATSDPWLAGDSTGELFF. DNA for the CDR3: TGTGCCACCAGTGACCCGTGGTTAGCGGGAGATAGCACCGGGGAGCTGTTTTTT.

The chain couples TRBV7-2 to TRBJ2-1, with TRBD2 as a possible D gene (5 bases). The CDR3 extends over 15 amino acids. Germline V CDR1 and CDR2: SGHTA, FQGNSA. V lost 3 bases to trimming and J lost 2 bases, with 11 bases between them. CDR3 DNA: TGTGCCAGCAGCTTCAAGAGCGGCCCCTACAATGAGCAGTTCTTC. Translated: CASSFKSGPYNEQFF.

The gene calls are TRBV19 and TRBJ2-7, with D maybe TRBD1 (5 bases). Germline-derived CDR1 and CDR2 are LNHDA and SQIVND (reference sequence). CDR3 length equals 15 residues. V was clipped by 0 bases and J by 2 bases, with 11 bases between them. CDR3 loop: CASSIEVGHAYEQYF. The CDR3 coding sequence is TGTGCCAGTAGTATAGAAGTAGGACATGCCTACGAGCAGTACTTC.

This clone was detected a few times. CDR3 in DNA: TGTGCCAGCAGCTTAAGTGCCGGACAGATAAATCAGCCCCAGCATTTT. Translated: CASSLSAGQINQPQHF. The chain recombines TRBV7-2 with TRBJ1-5; a weak D match, TRBD1 (6 bases). CDR1 is SGHTA, CDR2 FQGNSA, per germline. The CDR3 loop spans 16 amino acids. Trimming cost V 2 bases and J 4 bases, with 15 bases left between them.

This chain uses TRBV19 with TRBJ1-2; TRBD1 agrees at 12 bases. The J segment lost 7 bases and the V segment lost 5 bases, leaving 8 bases of the junction unmatched. The CDR3 runs 15 residues. Germline CDR1 is LNHDA and CDR2 is SQIVND (reference sequence). CDR3: CASSPGQGARRGYTF. In DNA form, the CDR3 reads TGTGCCAGTAGTCCGGGACAGGGGGCGCGACGTGGCTACACCTTC. The full variable domain, rest sourced from reference TRBV19 and TRBJ1-2, is DGGITQSPKYLFRKEGQNVTLSCEQNLNHDAMYWYRQDPGQGLRLIYYSQIVNDFQKGDIAEGYSVSREKKESFPLTVTSAQKNPTAFYLCASSPGQGARRGYTFGSGTRLTVV.

Here the CDR3 DNA reads TGCAGCGTTAACCACGTAATAACAGGGTTTAAGGTGGCAGATACGCAGTATTTT. This sequence encodes CSVNHVITGFKVADTQYF. This chain links TRBV29-1 with TRBJ2-3; D possibly corresponds to TRBD1 (6 bases). This CDR3 has 18 residues. The V and J ends lost 5 bases and 4 bases respectively, with 28 bases between them. The germline gives CDR1 SQVTM, CDR2 ANQGSEA.

Here the CDR3 DNA reads TGCGCCAGCAGCCAGGATATCGACAGGGGCCTCGGGAACACTGAAGCTTTCTTT. It specifies CASSQDIDRGLGNTEAFF. This chain uses TRBV4-1 with TRBJ1-1; 8 bases line up with TRBD1. The V gene's germline CDR1 is MGHRA and CDR2 YSYEKL. Unmatched junction bases numbered 13, after V lost 3 bases and J lost 1 base. This CDR3 is built from 18 residues.

The V and J genes are TRBV3-1 (or the pseudogene TRBV3-2) and TRBJ2-5; D gene unclear. The CDR3 consists of 12 residues. Germline V gene sequence: CDR1 LGHDT, CDR2 YNNKEL (reference sequence). Trimming cost V 3 bases and J 7 bases, with 9 bases left between them. The DNA of the CDR3 is TGTGCCAGCAGCCAGGGCGCCGGGACCCAGTACTTC. Protein product: CASSQGAGTQYF.

The chain combines TRBV24-1 with TRBJ2-3, with 7 nucleotides matching TRBD2. Trimming removed 9 bases from V and 2 bases from J; junction bases left unmatched: 4. Looked up from germline, CDR1 is KGHDR and CDR2 is SFDVKD. The CDR3 has 13 amino acids. The CDR3 nucleotides read TGTGCCACCGCCGGGGGGAACACAGATACGCAGTATTTT. Protein product: CATAGGNTDTQYF.

V usage is TRBV6-5 and J usage is TRBJ2-7, with D tentatively TRBD2 (5 bases). Trimming cost V 5 bases and J 2 bases, with 13 bases left between them. The CDR3 totals 14 residues. Germline lookup yields CDR1 MNHEY and CDR2 SVGAGI. The CDR3 is CASSLDVGAYEQYF. The CDR3 nucleotides read TGTGCCAGCAGTCTTGACGTGGGAGCCTACGAGCAGTACTTC.

V and J are TRBV9 and TRBJ2-7, with D uncertain. Trimming removed 0 bases at V and 3 bases at J, with 13 bases between. Per germline, CDR1 SGDLS and CDR2 YYNGEE. CDR3 length equals 15 residues. The CDR3 loop is CASSVGPGWNYEQYF. Here the CDR3 DNA reads TGTGCCAGCAGCGTAGGTCCAGGCTGGAACTACGAGCAGTACTTC. Full variable domain (remainder filled in from reference TRBV9 and TRBJ2-7): DSGVTQTPKHLITATGQRVTLRCSPRSGDLSVYWYQQSLDQGLQFLIQYYNGEERAKGNILERFSAQQFPDLHSELNLSSLELGDSALYFCASSVGPGWNYEQYFGPGTRLTVT.

This clone was counted between two and nine times. The rearrangement links TRBV7-6 to TRBJ2-2, with a possible D match to TRBD2 (7 bases). CDR3 length: 16 residues. Germline V gene lookup returns CDR1 SGHVS and CDR2 FNYEAQ. The V end was cut by 5 bases, the J end by 6 bases, with 19 bases between. CDR3 nucleotides: TGTGCCAGCAGCCCTGGGGGGGGGCGTACCCCCGGGGAGCTGTTTTTT. Protein sequence: CASSPGGGRTPGELFF. Supplemented by reference TRBV7-6 and TRBJ2-2, the full variable domain reads GAGVSQSPRYKVTKRGQDVALRCDPISGHVSLYWYRQALGQGPEFLTYFNYEAQQDKSGLPNDRFSAERPEGSISTLTIQRTEQRDSAMYRCASSPGGGRTPGELFFGEGSRLTVL.

As concerns this clone: At the DNA level, this CDR3 is encoded by other sequences in the same sample as well. J is TRBJ1-2 and V is TRBV5-1; no definite D call. V gave up 0 bases and J gave up 4 bases, with 7 bases separating them. This CDR3 comprises 13 residues. The germline gives CDR1 SGHRS, CDR2 YFSETQ. The CDR3 spells CASSLAGGYGYTF. DNA of the CDR3: TGCGCCAGCAGCTTGGCCGGCGGCTATGGCTACACCTTC.

J is TRBJ2-3 and V is TRBV20-1; D is perhaps TRBD1 (5 bases). This CDR3 has 14 residues. Germline-derived CDR1 and CDR2 are DFQATT and SNEGSKA (reference sequence). The V and J ends lost 3 bases and 1 base respectively, with 11 bases between them. CDR3: CSASGAPGTDTQYF. The CDR3 DNA sequence: TGCAGTGCTAGTGGGGCCCCTGGCACAGATACGCAGTATTTT.

The genes are TRBV25-1 and TRBJ1-6; D call uncertain. CDR1 is MGHDK, CDR2 SYGVNS, per germline. Trimming stripped 1 base from V and 4 bases from J, with 8 bases between. The CDR3 sequence is 15 residues long. CDR3 bases: TGTGCCAGCAGTGAATGGAACAGTTATAATTCACCCCTCCACTTT. Amino acids: CASSEWNSYNSPLHF.

This clone was detected a few times. The same CDR3 is also encoded by other DNA sequences in this sample. The genes are TRBV18 and TRBJ2-1, with TRBD2 as a possible D gene (5 bases). Trimming took 3 bases from V and 6 from J, leaving 9 bases between them. CDR1 is KGHSH and CDR2 is LQKENI in the germline V gene. The CDR3 contains 13 residues. The CDR3 DNA is TGTGCCAGCTCACCTGGAGGTGCCAATGAGCAGTTCTTC. Protein product: CASSPGGANEQFF.

The chain links TRBV28 to TRBJ1-5; 7 bases align to TRBD1. The CDR3 is 16 amino acids. The germline gives CDR1 MDHEN, CDR2 SYDVKM. V was clipped by 2 bases and J by 6 bases; unmatched bases: 10. This chain's CDR3 is CASSLVGGWRFQPQHF. For the CDR3, the DNA is TGTGCCAGCAGTTTAGTAGGGGGCTGGCGTTTTCAGCCCCAGCATTTT.

The gene calls are TRBV30 and TRBJ2-7, with 9 bases lining up with TRBD1. V shed 3 bases and J 5 bases; nucleotides not matched to a gene: 8. The CDR3 is 14 residues long. Germline V lookup: CDR1 GTSNPN, CDR2 SVGIG (reference sequence). CDR3 bases: TGTGCCTGGAGCTCCGGGACAGGGATCAACGAGCAGTACTTC. It codes for CAWSSGTGINEQYF.

V is TRBV12-2 and J is TRBJ2-3; TRBD2, the table's D call, lacks a check against the DNA. TRBV12-2 is a recognized pseudogene. The CDR3 length is 15 residues. The CDR3 region is CASRPRLGGTDTQYF. CDR3 nucleotides: TGTGCAAGTCGCCCCAGACTAGGGGGCACAGATACGCAGTATTTT.

This chain uses TRBV19 with TRBJ1-2; a possible D gene is TRBD1 (6 bases). Trimming pared 3 bases from V and 5 bases from J, leaving 25 bases between. This CDR3 comprises 18 residues. The V gene's germline CDR1 is LNHDA and CDR2 SQIVND (reference sequence). The CDR3 here is CASSISLTSTGRAYGYTF. DNA for the CDR3: TGTGCCAGTAGTATTTCCCTGACCTCGACAGGAAGGGCTTATGGCTACACCTTC.

This clone was detected only a few times. This sequence joins TRBV7-2 and TRBJ2-2, with 7 bases that match TRBD2. Germline loops: CDR1 SGHTA, CDR2 FQGNSA. The CDR3 spans 14 residues. J lost 8 bases, V lost 1 base, and 4 bases had no gene match. CDR3: CASSLGTRSGELFF. In DNA, the CDR3 is TGTGCCAGCAGCTTAGGGACTAGGTCTGGGGAGCTGTTTTTT.

V and J are TRBV18 and TRBJ2-3; D gene ambiguous. Germline lookup yields CDR1 KGHSH and CDR2 LQKENI. Trimming removed 5 bases from V and 0 bases from J, with 9 bases in between. This CDR3 has 14 amino acids. The CDR3 reads CASSAYASTDTQYF. In nucleotides, the CDR3 is TGTGCCAGCTCAGCCTATGCTAGCACAGATACGCAGTATTTT.

The chain couples TRBV6-4 to TRBJ2-1; the D is unclear. This CDR3 comprises 15 residues. The V end lost 2 bases, the J end lost 6 bases, and 14 bases lay between the germline ends. The germline gives CDR1 MRHNA, CDR2 SNTAGT. The CDR3: CASSDPTSPTNEQFF. The CDR3 coding sequence is TGTGCCAGCAGTGACCCTACCTCACCCACCAATGAGCAGTTCTTC.

The chain recombines TRBV27 with TRBJ2-3; D not certain. V shed 7 bases and J shed 0 bases, with 11 bases lying between them. The CDR3 totals 14 residues. CDR1 is MNHEY, CDR2 SMNVEV, per germline (reference sequence). The CDR3 region is CASNSWASTDTQYF. Written as DNA, the CDR3 is TGTGCCAGCAACTCCTGGGCTAGCACAGATACGCAGTATTTT.

This clone appeared a few times. The rearrangement joins TRBV15 to TRBJ1-5; perhaps TRBD1 as D (6 bases). The germline gives CDR1 LNHNV, CDR2 YYDKDF (reference sequence). Trimming removed 8 bases from V and 7 bases from J, with 18 bases in between. The CDR3 runs 14 residues. CDR3 nucleotides: TGTGCCACCGGTCCAGGGGAGAAAGGACAGCCCCAGCATTTT. It is translated as CATGPGEKGQPQHF.